Listed below are T cell receptor beta chains from one sample, sequenced in a study of blood T cells in healthy people across ages. TCRdb fed the 5' RACE reads into MiXCR, producing one record per CDR3 protein. The sample yields 800,000 or so distinct CDR3 sequences, around 25% seen once. In addition, the sample was reused for a study of T cells of mothers and their children.

Source material: blood. The receptors were gathered from a boy younger than 18 in good health. The conserved cysteine and the conserved F or W are not part of the CDR3 here. Clone size is shown for a subset of rows, as once, few, many or a class of expanded clone.

CDR3 length,V gene,clone size,CDR3 protein
15,TRBV20-1,.,SARDFSRTASEDGYT
15,TRBV28,.,ASSFQALAGGVDQQF
13,TRBV10-3,few,AISKGTGVSYEQY
14,TRBV27,.,ASSESILRLGETQY
11,TRBV7-2,.,ASRPNHNQPQH
11,TRBV7-2,.,GSSRDRQETQY
13,TRBV28,few,ALSERERAYNEQF
16,TRBV15,many,ATSSVGQGSSGANVLT
11,TRBV30,.,AWSVGLEETQY
11,TRBV6-5,.,ASSYYVDNEQF
14,TRBV3-1,.,ASSRGLAGVKETQY
13,TRBV20-1,.,SARARDIGKNTQY
13,TRBV3-1,few,ASSLRLAEYNEQF
16,TRBV7-8,few,ASSNRQGAASGANVLT
9,TRBV29-1,few,SVEDLSPYT
11,TRBV18,.,ASSYAGQETQY